A selection of T cell receptor beta chains follows, all from one sample in a study of control samples from healthy donors and cancer patients. Clones were sequenced by immunoSEQ multiplex PCR, and TCRdb holds only the in-frame ones, with some missing. The sample lists 190,000 or so clones, just under 95% occurring once. Sequencing was performed on blood. All receptors derive from a man younger than 30 in good health. The CDR3 runs from the conserved cysteine through the conserved F or W. D genes are given only for firm matches. For some rows the clone size is stated as once, few or many, or as a class when expanded; others skip it.

J gene,V gene,clone size,D gene,CDR3 length,CDR3 protein,CDR3 DNA
TRBJ1-2,TRBV11-2,NA,NA,15,CASSRTGPANYGYTF,TGTGCCAGCAGCCGAACCGGGCCGGCAAATTATGGCTACACCTTC
TRBJ1-4,TRBV5-1,NA,NA,15,CASSSGEIRDEKLFF,TGCGCCAGCAGCTCCGGAGAAATCCGGGATGAAAAACTGTTTTTT
TRBJ1-3,TRBV9,NA,TRBD1,15,CASSVGNEGADTIYF,TGTGCCAGCAGCGTAGGGAACGAGGGGGCGGACACCATATATTTT
TRBJ1-2,TRBV5-1,NA,NA,14,CASSLRRGADGYTF,TGCGCCAGCAGCTTACGACGGGGGGCCGATGGCTACACCTTC
TRBJ2-2,TRBV4-1,NA,TRBD1,15,CASSPRDRGGGELFF,TGCGCCAGCAGTCCCCGGGACAGGGGTGGCGGGGAGCTGTTTTTT
TRBJ2-2,TRBV30,NA,NA,14,CAWRPGHGPGELFF,TGTGCCTGGAGACCTGGACACGGACCCGGGGAGCTGTTTTTT
TRBJ1-5,TRBV5-8,NA,NA,17,CASSLDRPGYSNQPQHF,TGTGCCAGCAGCTTGGATCGGCCCGGTTATAGCAATCAGCCCCAGCATTTT
TRBJ1-2,TRBV7-2,NA,TRBD1,16,CASSLVLWTGSLGYTF,TGTGCCAGCAGCTTAGTTCTCTGGACAGGGAGCCTTGGCTACACCTTC
TRBJ2-5,TRBV27,few,NA,13,CASSLQGVGTQYF,TGTGCCAGCAGTTTACAGGGTGTGGGGACCCAGTACTTC
TRBJ1-4,TRBV30,NA,TRBD1,15,CAWADRGQGNEKLFF,TGTGCCTGGGCAGATCGGGGACAGGGAAATGAAAAACTGTTTTTT
TRBJ2-7,TRBV7-9,NA,NA,14,CASSPSPQSGEQYF,TGTGCCAGCAGCCCGTCTCCCCAATCCGGCGAGCAGTACTTC
TRBJ2-7,TRBV7-9,NA,TRBD2,16,CASSLAGASGAQEQYF,TGTGCCAGCAGCTTAGCTGGGGCTAGCGGGGCGCAAGAGCAGTACTTC
TRBJ2-5,TRBV5-6,NA,TRBD2,14,CASSRWDYKETQYF,TGTGCCAGCAGCCGTTGGGACTACAAAGAGACCCAGTACTTC
TRBJ2-7,TRBV5-1,NA,TRBD1,11,CASGQTGEQYF,TGCGCCAGCGGTCAGACAGGGGAGCAGTACTTC
TRBJ1-6,TRBV9,NA,TRBD1,15,CASSVRTGANSPLHF,TGTGCCAGCAGCGTGCGGACAGGAGCTAATTCACCCCTCCACTTT
TRBJ1-4,TRBV4-1,NA,TRBD1,15,CASSSTGGIFEKLFF,TGCGCCAGCAGCTCTACAGGGGGTATATTTGAAAAACTGTTTTTT
TRBJ2-1,TRBV2,NA,NA,12,CASSEGVGEQFF,TGTGCCAGCAGTGAAGGGGTGGGGGAGCAGTTCTTC
TRBJ1-5,TRBV21-1,NA,NA,13,CASSKEPGEPQHF,TGTGCCAGCAGCAAAGAGCCCGGGGAGCCCCAGCATTTT
TRBJ2-7,TRBV28,NA,TRBD2,14,CASRGAGGSYEQYF,TGTGCCAGCAGGGGAGCGGGGGGCTCGTACGAGCAGTACTTC
TRBJ2-5,TRBV18,NA,NA,11,CASSRKETQYF,TGTGCCAGCTCGCGCAAGGAGACCCAGTACTTC
TRBJ1-1,TRBV4-2,NA,NA,12,CASSNAGIGAFF,TGTGCCAGCAGCAATGCAGGGATTGGGGCTTTCTTT
TRBJ1-4,TRBV6-5,NA,NA,14,CASSYLPRDEKLFF,TGTGCCAGCAGTTACCTACCACGGGATGAAAAACTGTTTTTT
TRBJ2-1,TRBV24-1,NA,TRBD1,16,CATSELDRAAYNEQFF,TGTGCCACCAGTGAGTTGGACAGGGCCGCCTACAATGAGCAGTTCTTC
TRBJ1-1,TRBV19,NA,NA,13,CASSIDRADEAFF,TGTGCCAGTAGTATTGATCGGGCGGATGAAGCTTTCTTT
TRBJ1-6,TRBV7-2,NA,NA,17,CASSSTTFNTGYSPLHF,TGTGCCAGCAGCTCCACAACCTTTAACACAGGGTACTCACCCCTCCACTTT
TRBJ2-2,TRBV24-1,NA,NA,11,CATTFGGELFF,TGTGCCACCACCTTCGGGGGGGAGCTGTTTTTT
TRBJ1-6,TRBV19,NA,NA,13,CASNRYDNSPLHF,TGTGCCAGTAACCGATACGATAATTCACCCCTCCACTTT
TRBJ2-1,TRBV2,once,NA,14,CASSEWATYNEQFF,TGTGCCAGCAGTGAATGGGCAACCTACAATGAGCAGTTCTTC
TRBJ1-1,TRBV7-2,NA,NA,15,CASSPQTEMNTEAFF,TGTGCCAGCAGCCCCCAGACAGAGATGAACACTGAAGCTTTCTTT
TRBJ2-1,TRBV5-1,NA,NA,13,CASSIGHGDEQFF,TGCGCCAGCAGCATAGGACATGGCGATGAGCAGTTCTTC
TRBJ2-1,TRBV28,NA,NA,15,CASSKNRDNYNEQFF,TGTGCCAGCAGTAAAAATCGGGACAACTACAATGAGCAGTTCTTC
TRBJ1-6,TRBV10-2,NA,TRBD1,17,CASSESDRGGYNSPLHF,TGCGCCAGCAGTGAGTCAGACAGGGGGGGGTATAATTCACCCCTCCACTTT
TRBJ2-2,TRBV5-1,NA,NA,12,CASSFGGRELFF,TGCGCCAGCAGCTTCGGGGGTCGGGAGCTGTTTTTT
TRBJ1-1,TRBV5-1,NA,NA,14,CASSLYRVDTEAFF,TGCGCCAGCAGCTTGTACAGGGTAGACACTGAAGCTTTCTTT
TRBJ1-6,TRBV5-1,NA,NA,18,CASSLGAPASAYNSPLHF,TGCGCCAGCAGCTTGGGAGCACCCGCCAGCGCCTATAATTCACCCCTCCACTTT
TRBJ1-3,TRBV5-6,NA,NA,15,CASSLAGGSGNTIYF,TGTGCCAGCAGCTTGGCAGGCGGCTCTGGAAACACCATATATTTT
TRBJ1-6,TRBV3-1/TRBV3-2,once,NA,16,CASSPLAGDDGSPLHF,TGTGCCAGCAGCCCCTTAGCCGGGGACGACGGTTCACCCCTCCACTTT
TRBJ1-5,TRBV6-2/TRBV6-3,few,TRBD1,17,CASSYSNRGNVNQPQHF,TGTGCCAGCAGTTACTCGAACAGGGGTAATGTCAATCAGCCCCAGCATTTT
TRBJ1-2,TRBV9,NA,NA,12,CASSERNYGYTF,TGTGCCAGCAGCGAGAGGAACTATGGCTACACCTTC
TRBJ1-1,TRBV9,NA,TRBD1,15,CASSASGQQNTEAFF,TGTGCCAGCAGCGCTTCGGGACAGCAGAACACTGAAGCTTTCTTT
TRBJ1-6,TRBV7-3,NA,NA,14,CASSLLGVGSPLHF,TGTGCCAGCAGCTTATTGGGAGTTGGATCACCCCTCCACTTT
TRBJ1-4,TRBV24-1,NA,NA,16,CATSDGGAGANEKLFF,TGTGCCACCAGTGATGGGGGCGCGGGGGCTAATGAAAAACTGTTTTTT
TRBJ1-4,TRBV28,NA,NA,14,CASSFPGRIEKLFF,TGTGCCAGCAGTTTTCCCGGTAGGATTGAAAAACTGTTTTTT
TRBJ2-7,TRBV5-6,NA,NA,13,CASSIYRVHEQYF,TGTGCCAGCAGCATATACAGGGTCCACGAGCAGTACTTC
TRBJ1-6,TRBV6-2/TRBV6-3,NA,NA,14,CASSVLGSDSPLHF,TGTGCCAGCAGTGTTCTGGGGTCAGATTCACCCCTCCACTTT
TRBJ2-7,TRBV3-1/TRBV3-2,NA,NA,14,CASSQVIDPDEQYF,TGTGCCAGCAGCCAAGTAATCGACCCAGACGAGCAGTACTTC